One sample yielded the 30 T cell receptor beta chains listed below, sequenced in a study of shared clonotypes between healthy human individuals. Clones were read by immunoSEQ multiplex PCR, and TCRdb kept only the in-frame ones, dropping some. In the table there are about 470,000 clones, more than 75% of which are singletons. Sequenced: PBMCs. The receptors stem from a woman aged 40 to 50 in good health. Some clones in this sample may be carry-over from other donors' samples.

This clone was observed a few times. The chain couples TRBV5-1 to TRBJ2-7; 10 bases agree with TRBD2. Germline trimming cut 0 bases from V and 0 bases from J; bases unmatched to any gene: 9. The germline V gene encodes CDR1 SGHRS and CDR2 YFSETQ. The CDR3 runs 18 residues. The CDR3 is CASSLEAGGPGLSYEQYF. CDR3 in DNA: TGCGCCAGCAGCTTGGAAGCGGGAGGGCCCGGACTCTCCTACGAGCAGTACTTC.

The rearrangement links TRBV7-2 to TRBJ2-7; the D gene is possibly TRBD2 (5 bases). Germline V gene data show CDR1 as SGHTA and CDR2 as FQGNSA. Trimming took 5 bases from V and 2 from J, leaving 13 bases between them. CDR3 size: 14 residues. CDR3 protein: CASSPAGYAYEQYF. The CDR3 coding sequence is TGTGCCAGCAGCCCGGCGGGCTACGCCTACGAGCAGTACTTC.

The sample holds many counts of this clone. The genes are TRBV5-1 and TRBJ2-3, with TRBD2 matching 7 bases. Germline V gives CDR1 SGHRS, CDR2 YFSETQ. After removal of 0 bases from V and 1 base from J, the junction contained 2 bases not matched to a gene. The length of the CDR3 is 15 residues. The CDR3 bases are TGCGCCAGCAGCTTGGTGGGAGGGGGCACAGATACGCAGTATTTT. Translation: CASSLVGGGTDTQYF.

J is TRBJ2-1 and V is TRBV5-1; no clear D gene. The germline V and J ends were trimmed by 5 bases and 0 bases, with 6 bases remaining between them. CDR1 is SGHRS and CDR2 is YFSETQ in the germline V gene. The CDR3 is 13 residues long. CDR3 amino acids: CASSQSSYNEQFF. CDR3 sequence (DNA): TGCGCCAGCAGTCAAAGCTCCTACAATGAGCAGTTCTTC.

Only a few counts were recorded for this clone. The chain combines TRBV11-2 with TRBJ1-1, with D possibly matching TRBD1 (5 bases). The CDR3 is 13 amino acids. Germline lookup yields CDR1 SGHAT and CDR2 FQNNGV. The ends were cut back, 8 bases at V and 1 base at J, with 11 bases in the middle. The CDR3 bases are TGTGCCAGCGGCCCAGGGTGGAACACTGAAGCTTTCTTT. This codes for CASGPGWNTEAFF.

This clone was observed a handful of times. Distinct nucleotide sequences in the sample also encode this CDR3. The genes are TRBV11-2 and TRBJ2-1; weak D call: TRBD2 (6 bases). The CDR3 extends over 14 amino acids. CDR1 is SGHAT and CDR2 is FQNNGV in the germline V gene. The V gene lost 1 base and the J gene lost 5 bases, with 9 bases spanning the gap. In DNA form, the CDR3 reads TGTGCCAGCAGCTTAGCGGGAGTTAACAATGAGCAGTTCTTC. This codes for CASSLAGVNNEQFF.

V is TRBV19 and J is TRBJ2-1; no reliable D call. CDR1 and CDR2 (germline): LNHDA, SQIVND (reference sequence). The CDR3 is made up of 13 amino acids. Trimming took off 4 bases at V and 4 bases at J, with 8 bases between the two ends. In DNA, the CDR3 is TGTGCCAGTAGTACCCATCTTTACAATGAGCAGTTCTTC. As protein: CASSTHLYNEQFF.

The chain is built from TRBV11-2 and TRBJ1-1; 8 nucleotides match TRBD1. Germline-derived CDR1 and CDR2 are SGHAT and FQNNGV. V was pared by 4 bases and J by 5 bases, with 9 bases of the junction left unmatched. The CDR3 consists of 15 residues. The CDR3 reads CASSSPGQGETEAFF. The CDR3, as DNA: TGTGCCAGCAGCTCTCCCGGACAGGGTGAAACTGAAGCTTTCTTT. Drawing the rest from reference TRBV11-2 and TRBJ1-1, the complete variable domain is EAGVAQSPRYKIIEKRQSVAFWCNPISGHATLYWYQQILGQGPKLLIQFQNNGVVDDSQLPKDRFSAERLKGVDSTLKIQPAKLEDSAVYLCASSSPGQGETEAFFGQGTRLTVV.

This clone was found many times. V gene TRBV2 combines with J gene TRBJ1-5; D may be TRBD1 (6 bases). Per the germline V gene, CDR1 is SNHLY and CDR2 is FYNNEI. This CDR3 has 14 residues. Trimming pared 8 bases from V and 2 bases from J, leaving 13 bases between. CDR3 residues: CASHGGLGNQPQHF. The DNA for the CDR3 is TGTGCCAGCCACGGGGGCCTAGGCAATCAGCCCCAGCATTTT.

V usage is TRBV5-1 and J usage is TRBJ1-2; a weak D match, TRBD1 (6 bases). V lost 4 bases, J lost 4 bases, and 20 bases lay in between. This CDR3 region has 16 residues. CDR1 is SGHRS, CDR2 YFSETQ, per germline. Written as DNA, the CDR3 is TGCGCCAGCAGCCCGACTGGGGGGGGCGCTTCCTATGGCTACACCTTC. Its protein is CASSPTGGGASYGYTF.

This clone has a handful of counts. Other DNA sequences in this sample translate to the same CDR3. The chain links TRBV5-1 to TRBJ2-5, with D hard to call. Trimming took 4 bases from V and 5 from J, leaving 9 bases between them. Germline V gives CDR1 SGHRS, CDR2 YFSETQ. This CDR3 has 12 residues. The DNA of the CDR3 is TGCGCCAGCAGCCCCCCCGGGGAGACCCAGTACTTC. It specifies CASSPPGETQYF.

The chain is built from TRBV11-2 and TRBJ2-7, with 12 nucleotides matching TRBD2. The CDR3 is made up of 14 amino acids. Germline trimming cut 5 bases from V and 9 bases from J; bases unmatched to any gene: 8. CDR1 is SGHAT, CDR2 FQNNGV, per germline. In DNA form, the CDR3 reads TGTGCCAGCAGCCCCCCGGGACTAGCGGGCGCGCAGTACTTC. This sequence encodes CASSPPGLAGAQYF.

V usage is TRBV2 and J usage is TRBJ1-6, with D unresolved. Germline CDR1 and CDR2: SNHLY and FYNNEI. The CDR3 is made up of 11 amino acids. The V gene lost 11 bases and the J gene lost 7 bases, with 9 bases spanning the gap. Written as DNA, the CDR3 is TGTGCCCCAAAGGGAAATTCACCCCTCCACTTT. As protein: CAPKGNSPLHF.

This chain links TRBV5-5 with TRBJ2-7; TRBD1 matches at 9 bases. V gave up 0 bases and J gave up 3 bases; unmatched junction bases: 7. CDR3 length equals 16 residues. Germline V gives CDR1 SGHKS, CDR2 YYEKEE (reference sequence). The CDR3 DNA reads TGTGCCAGCAGCTTGGGGATCGGGACAGGGCACTACGAGCAGTACTTC. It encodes CASSLGIGTGHYEQYF.

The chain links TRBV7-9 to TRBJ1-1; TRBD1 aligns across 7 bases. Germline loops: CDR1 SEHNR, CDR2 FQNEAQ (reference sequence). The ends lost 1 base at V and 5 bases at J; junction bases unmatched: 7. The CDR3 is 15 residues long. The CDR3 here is CASSLVTGVGTEAFF. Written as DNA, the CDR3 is TGTGCCAGCAGCTTAGTTACAGGGGTTGGGACTGAAGCTTTCTTT.

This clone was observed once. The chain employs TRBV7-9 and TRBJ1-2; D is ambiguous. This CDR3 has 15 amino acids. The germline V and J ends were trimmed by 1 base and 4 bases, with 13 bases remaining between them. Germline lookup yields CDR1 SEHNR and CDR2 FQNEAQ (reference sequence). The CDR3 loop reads CASSLVVETSYGYTF. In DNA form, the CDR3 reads TGTGCCAGCAGCTTAGTGGTTGAAACCAGCTATGGCTACACCTTC.

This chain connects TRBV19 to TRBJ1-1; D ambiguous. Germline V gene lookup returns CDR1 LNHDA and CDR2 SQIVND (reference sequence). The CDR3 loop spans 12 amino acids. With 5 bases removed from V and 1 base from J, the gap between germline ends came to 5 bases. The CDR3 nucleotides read TGTGCCAGTAGTCAGACGAACACTGAAGCTTTCTTT. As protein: CASSQTNTEAFF.

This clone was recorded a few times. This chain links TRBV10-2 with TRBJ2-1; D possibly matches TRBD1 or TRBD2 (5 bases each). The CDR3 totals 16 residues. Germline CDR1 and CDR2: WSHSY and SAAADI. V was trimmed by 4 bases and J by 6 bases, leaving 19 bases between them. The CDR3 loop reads CASSGGKASQGNEQFF. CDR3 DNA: TGCGCCAGCAGTGGGGGTAAGGCTAGCCAGGGCAATGAGCAGTTCTTC.

In nucleotides, the CDR3 is TGTGCCACCTATTCTAGACAGGGTGTCCATGAGCAGTTCTTC. Protein product: CATYSRQGVHEQFF. The chain links TRBV6-5 to TRBJ2-1; 7 bases are a match to TRBD1. Trimming cost V 10 bases and J 8 bases; bases outside gene matches: 14. The CDR3 loop spans 14 amino acids. Germline lookup yields CDR1 MNHEY and CDR2 SVGAGI.

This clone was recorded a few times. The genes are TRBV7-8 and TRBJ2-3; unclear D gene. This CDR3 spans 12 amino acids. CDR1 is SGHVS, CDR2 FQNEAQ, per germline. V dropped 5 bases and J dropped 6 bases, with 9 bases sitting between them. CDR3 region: CASSERRDTQYF. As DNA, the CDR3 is TGTGCCAGCAGCGAGAGAAGGGATACGCAGTATTTT.

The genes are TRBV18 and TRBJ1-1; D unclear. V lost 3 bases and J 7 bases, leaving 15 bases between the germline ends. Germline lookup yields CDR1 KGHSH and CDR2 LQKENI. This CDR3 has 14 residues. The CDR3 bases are TGTGCCAGCTCACCGGCTGCCGCAGAAGGTGAAGCTTTCTTT. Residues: CASSPAAAEGEAFF.

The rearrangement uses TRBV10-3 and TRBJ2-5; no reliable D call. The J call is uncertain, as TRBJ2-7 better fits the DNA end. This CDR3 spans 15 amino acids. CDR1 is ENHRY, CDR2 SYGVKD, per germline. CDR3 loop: CAISESTAVTYEQYF. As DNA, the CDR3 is TGTGCCATCAGTGAGTCGACGGCGGTAACCTACGAGCAGTACTTC.

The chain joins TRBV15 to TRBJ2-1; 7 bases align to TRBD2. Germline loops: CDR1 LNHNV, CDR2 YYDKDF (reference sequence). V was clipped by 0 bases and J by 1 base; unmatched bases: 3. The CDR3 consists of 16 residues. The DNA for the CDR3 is TGTGCCACCAGCAGAGAACGCGGGAGTTCCTACAATGAGCAGTTCTTC. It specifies CATSRERGSSYNEQFF.

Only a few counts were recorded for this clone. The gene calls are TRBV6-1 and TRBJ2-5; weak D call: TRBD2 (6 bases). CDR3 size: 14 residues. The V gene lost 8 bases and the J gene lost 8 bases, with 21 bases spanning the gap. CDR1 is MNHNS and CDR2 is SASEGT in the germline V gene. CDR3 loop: CASGSSPWGDTQYF. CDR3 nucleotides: TGTGCCAGCGGTAGTAGCCCGTGGGGGGACACCCAGTACTTC.

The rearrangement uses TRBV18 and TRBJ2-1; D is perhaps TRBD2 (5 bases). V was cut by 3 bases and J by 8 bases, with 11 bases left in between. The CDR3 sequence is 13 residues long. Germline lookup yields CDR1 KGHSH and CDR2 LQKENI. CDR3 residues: CASSPGRRHEQFF. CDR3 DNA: TGTGCCAGCTCACCGGGGAGAAGGCATGAGCAGTTCTTC.

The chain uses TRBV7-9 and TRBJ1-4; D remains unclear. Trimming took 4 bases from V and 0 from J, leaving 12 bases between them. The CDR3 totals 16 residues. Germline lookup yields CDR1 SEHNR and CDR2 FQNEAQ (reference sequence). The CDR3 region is CASSSPVGATNEKLFF. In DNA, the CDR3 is TGTGCCAGCAGCTCCCCGGTTGGGGCAACTAATGAAAAACTGTTTTTT.

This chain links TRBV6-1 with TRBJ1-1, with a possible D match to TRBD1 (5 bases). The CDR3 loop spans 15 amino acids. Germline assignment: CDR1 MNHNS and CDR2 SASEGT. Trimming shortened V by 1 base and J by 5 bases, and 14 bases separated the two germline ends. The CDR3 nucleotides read TGTGCCAGCAGTGAAGACGGGGGATTGAGGACTGAAGCTTTCTTT. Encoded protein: CASSEDGGLRTEAFF.

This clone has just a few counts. CDR3 region: CASSPLGIDQPQHF. The CDR3 bases are TGTGCCAGCTCACCACTGGGAATTGATCAGCCCCAGCATTTT. This chain joins TRBV18 and TRBJ1-5; D not certain. Germline V gene sequence: CDR1 KGHSH, CDR2 LQKENI. Trimming left V 1 base short and J 5 bases short, with 9 bases between. The CDR3 is 14 amino acids.

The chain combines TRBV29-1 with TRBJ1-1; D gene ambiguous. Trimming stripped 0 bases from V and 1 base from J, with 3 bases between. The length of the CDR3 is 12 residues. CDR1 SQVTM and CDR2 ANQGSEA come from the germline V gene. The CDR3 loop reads CSVEDWNTEAFF. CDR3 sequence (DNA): TGCAGCGTTGAAGACTGGAACACTGAAGCTTTCTTT.

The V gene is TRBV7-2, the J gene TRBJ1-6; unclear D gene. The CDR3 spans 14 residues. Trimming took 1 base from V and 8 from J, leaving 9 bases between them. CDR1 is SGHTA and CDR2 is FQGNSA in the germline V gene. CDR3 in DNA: TGTGCCAGCAGCTTAGGAGGGTTTGATTCACCCCTCCACTTT. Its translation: CASSLGGFDSPLHF.